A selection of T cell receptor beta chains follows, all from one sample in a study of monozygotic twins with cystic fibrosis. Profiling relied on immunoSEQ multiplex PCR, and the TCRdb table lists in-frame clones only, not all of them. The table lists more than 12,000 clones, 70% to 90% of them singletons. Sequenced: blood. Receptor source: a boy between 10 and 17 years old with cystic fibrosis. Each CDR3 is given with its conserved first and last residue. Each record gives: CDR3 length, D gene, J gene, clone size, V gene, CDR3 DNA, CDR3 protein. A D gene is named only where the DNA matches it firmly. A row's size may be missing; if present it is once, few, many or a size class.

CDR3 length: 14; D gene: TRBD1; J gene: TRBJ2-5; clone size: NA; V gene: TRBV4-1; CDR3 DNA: TGCGCCAGCAGCCACCCAGACAGGGTGGAGACCCAGTACTTC; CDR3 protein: CASSHPDRVETQYF
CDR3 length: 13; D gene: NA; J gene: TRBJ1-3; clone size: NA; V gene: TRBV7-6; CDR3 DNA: TGTGCCAGCAGCCTGGCCCCTGGAAACACCATATATTTT; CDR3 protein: CASSLAPGNTIYF
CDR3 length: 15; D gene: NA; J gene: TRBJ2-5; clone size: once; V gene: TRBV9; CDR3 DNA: TGTGCCAGCAGCGTAGCCGGTCTGACCCAAGAGACCCAGTACTTC; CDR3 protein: CASSVAGLTQETQYF
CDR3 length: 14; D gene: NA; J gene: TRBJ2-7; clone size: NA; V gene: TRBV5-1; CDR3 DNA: TGCGCCAGCGCAATGGGGGACACTAGATACGAGCAGTACTTC; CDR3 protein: CASAMGDTRYEQYF
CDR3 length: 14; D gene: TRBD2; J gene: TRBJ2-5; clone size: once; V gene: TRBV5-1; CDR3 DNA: TGCGCCAGCAGCTTGGGGACTAGTCAAGAGACCCAGTACTTC; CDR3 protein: CASSLGTSQETQYF
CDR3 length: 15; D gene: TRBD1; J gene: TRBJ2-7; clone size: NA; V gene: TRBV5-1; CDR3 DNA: TGCGCCAGCAGCTTGGGAGACAGGGACGTGATCGAGCAGTACTTC; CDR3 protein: CASSLGDRDVIEQYF
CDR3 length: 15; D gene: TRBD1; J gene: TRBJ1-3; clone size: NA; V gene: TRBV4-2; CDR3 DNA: TGTGCCAGCAGCTGGGACAGGTCAGCTGGAAACACCATATATTTT; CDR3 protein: CASSWDRSAGNTIYF
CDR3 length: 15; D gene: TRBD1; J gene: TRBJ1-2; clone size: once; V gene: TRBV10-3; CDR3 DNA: TGTGCCATCAGTGTCGGACAGGGCATAGGGGATGGCTACACCTTC; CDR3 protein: CAISVGQGIGDGYTF
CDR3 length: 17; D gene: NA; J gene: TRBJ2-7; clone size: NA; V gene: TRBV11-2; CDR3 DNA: TGTGCCAGCAGACAACTACAACAGGGGGGGCTTACCTACGAGCAGTACTTC; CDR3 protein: CASRQLQQGGLTYEQYF
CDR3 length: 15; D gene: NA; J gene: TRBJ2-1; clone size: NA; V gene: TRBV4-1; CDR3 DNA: TGCGCCAGCAGCCCCCGGGACGCGAGGTTCGATGAGCAGTTCTTC; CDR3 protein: CASSPRDARFDEQFF
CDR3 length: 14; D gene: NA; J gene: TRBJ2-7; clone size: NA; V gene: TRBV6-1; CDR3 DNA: TGTGCCAGCAGTGACCGGACAGTCGTCCACGAGCAGTACTTC; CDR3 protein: CASSDRTVVHEQYF
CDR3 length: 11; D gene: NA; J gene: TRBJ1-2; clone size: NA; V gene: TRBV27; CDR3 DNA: TGTGCCAGCAGAGGGAACTATGGCTACACCTTC; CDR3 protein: CASRGNYGYTF
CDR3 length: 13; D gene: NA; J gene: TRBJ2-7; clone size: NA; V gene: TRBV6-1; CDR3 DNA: TGTGCCAGCATTCCTTCCAGTCACTACGAGCAGTACTTC; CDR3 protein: CASIPSSHYEQYF
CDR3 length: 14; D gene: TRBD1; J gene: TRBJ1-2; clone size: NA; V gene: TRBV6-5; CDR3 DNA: TGTGCCAGCAGTAAGGGGGCGGGGGATGCTGGCTACACCTTC; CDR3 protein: CASSKGAGDAGYTF
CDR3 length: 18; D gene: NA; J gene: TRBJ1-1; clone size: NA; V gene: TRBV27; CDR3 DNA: TGTGCCAGCAGCCCTCGTCAGGGATCCTTGGGTTTGAACACTGAAGCTTTCTTT; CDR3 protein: CASSPRQGSLGLNTEAFF
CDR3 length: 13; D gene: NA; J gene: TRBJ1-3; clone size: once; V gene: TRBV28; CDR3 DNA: TGTGCCAGCGAGTGGGCATCTGGAAACACCATATATTTT; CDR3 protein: CASEWASGNTIYF
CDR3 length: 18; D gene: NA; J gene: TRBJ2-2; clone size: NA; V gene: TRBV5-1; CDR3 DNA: TGCGCCAGCAGCTCTAGGGGCTTAGTTGGCAATCCCGCCGGGGAGCTGTTTTTT; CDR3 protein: CASSSRGLVGNPAGELFF
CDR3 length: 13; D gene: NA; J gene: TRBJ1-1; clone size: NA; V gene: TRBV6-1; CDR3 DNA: TGTGCCAGCAAGGGGCACTCGAACACTGAAGCTTTCTTT; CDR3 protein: CASKGHSNTEAFF
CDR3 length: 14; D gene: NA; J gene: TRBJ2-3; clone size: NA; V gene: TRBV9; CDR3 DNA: TGTGCCAGCAGCGTAGAATGGGAGACAGATACGCAGTATTTT; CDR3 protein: CASSVEWETDTQYF
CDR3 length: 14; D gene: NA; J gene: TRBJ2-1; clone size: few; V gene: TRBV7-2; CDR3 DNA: TGTGCCAGCACCCCGCCCCGGGCCTACAATGAGCAGTTCTTC; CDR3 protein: CASTPPRAYNEQFF